This TCR beta chain originates from a study of cytomegalovirus exposure and HLA in healthy donors (dated by TCRdb to the late 2010s). For the study in its entirety: According to an earlier analysis of a few hundred of the donors, about 179 million T cells yielded over 100 million unique TCR beta sequences and 276 Gb of sequence data. Roughly 290 gigabases of sequencing data and around 90 million unique TCR sequences made up an early release that covered approximately 650 HLA-typed donors. Of the 300 to 450 genotyped donors, approximately 80% were placed in the genetic ancestry cluster associated with self-reported Caucasian donors. The study was designed to test whether signatures of past pathogen exposure could be identified by cataloging public T cell receptors. The study profiled the T cell repertoires of hundreds of subjects by immunosequencing and related them to cytomegalovirus serostatus. Besides the first cohort of roughly 700 subjects, a separate validation cohort made up of over a hundred different subjects was used. To predict cytomegalovirus infection status, the study combined high-throughput TCR immunosequencing, statistical association of individual TCRs with disease status, and machine learning. A later analysis re-analyzed previously published TCR beta repertoires from about 730 donors and added high-resolution HLA genotyping to study TCR occurrence patterns. The later analysis used no new phenotypic data to find candidate immune exposures, relying instead on TCR beta sequences and their occurrence across donors. An earlier analysis of some 500 of the donors used high-throughput TCR beta sequencing to judge whether each TCR beta V gene segment behaved as functional or pseudogenic. Donor age, sex, ethnicity and CMV serostatus were collected together with the repertoire data. A later genetic analysis took genome-wide SNP genotypes for about 55% of the 666 donors and used that subset as a discovery cohort. All discovery cohort repertoires had been generated on a single sequencing platform. Class I and class II HLA loci were covered by the typing at four-digit resolution. Typing coverage varied by locus: about 620-630 donors for A, B, C, DRB1 and DQB1; approximately 500 for DQA1; 600 to 610 for DPA1; around 490 for DPB1. Several DR-DQ haplotypes were handled as single units for association and clustering, since linkage in the cohort was strong. On average, about 240,000 unique TCR beta nucleotide sequences were sequenced per donor among a few hundred genotyped donors of the cohort, with roughly 18% of those sequences being non-productive.

The library was prepared using the immunoSEQ multiplex PCR assay. The multiplex PCR relied on a mix of 60 forward primers for TCR Vbeta segments and 13 reverse primers for TCR Jbeta segments. A multiplex PCR assay on genomic DNA amplified the CDR3 region of rearranged TCR beta genes. The Illumina HiSeq System was used to sequence the amplified TCR beta libraries as 87-base-pair reads. In the authors' own workflow: Across the 666 repertoires, a later analysis counted roughly 77 million unique TCR beta chains, approximately 10 million of which were shared by at least two donors. Raw reads were error-corrected and collapsed into unique sequences with a nearest-neighbor algorithm that merged closely related sequences to remove PCR and sequencing errors. V, D and J gene segments were assigned by aligning CDR3 sequences to IMGT reference sequences. For a sequence to be retained, a match of at least six nucleotides was required to both a V gene segment and a J gene segment. A rearrangement counted as productive if the CDR3 had no stop codons and remained in frame with V and J, and every other rearrangement counted as non-productive. Following IMGT convention, CDR3 was defined as the stretch from the second conserved V-encoded cysteine up to the conserved J-encoded phenylalanine. The earlier analysis of about 640 of the donors excluded any sequence lacking an unambiguous match to a single V gene segment. An earlier analysis of several hundred of the donors classified V segments as functional when productive rearrangements were above 56.7% and as segregating when the standard deviation between donors was above 5%. A statistical classification framework was built for diagnosing cytomegalovirus status from the catalog of TCR beta chain sequences. In a later analysis, V and J genes were assigned by comparing TCR nucleotide sequences against IMGT/GENE-DB human TR gene sequences. The TCRdist pipeline was used in a later analysis to assign CDR3 sequences and most-parsimonious VDJ recombination scenarios. In a later analysis, each TCR beta chain was defined by its CDR3 amino acid sequence together with its V-gene family, and reads lacking a unique V-gene family were excluded. As a way to deal with suspected cross-contamination and a sequencing artifact, a later analysis dropped 450 to 600 nucleotide sequences that were highly shared and had low generation probability. For each public chain, a later analysis derived a clonal expansion index from normalized ranks of inferred template counts within each repertoire. A later analysis computed generation probabilities with a VDJ recombination model fitted to out-of-frame rearrangements, and checked the results against IGoR. A later analysis scored TCR-TCR, TCR-HLA and TCR-CMV co-occurrence with hypergeometric tests, applying a repertoire-size bias correction to TCR pairs. A later analysis estimated false discovery rates by permuting HLA or CMV assignments 20 times. In a later analysis, co-occurring TCRs were grouped using DBSCAN, with TCRdist sequence similarity added in when clustering inside HLA-allele-positive subsets. Repertoires with fewer than 30,000 or more than 120,000 public chains, plus five repertoires with anomalous nucleotide sharing, were excluded from co-occurrence clustering. Drawn from immuneACCESS, this table holds only the in-frame rearrangements with V and J called that TCRdb kept. Clones are partly lost; checked studies trace under half to an unresolved V gene and leave the rest unexplained. The V and J calls and clone size are taken from that table; D and trimming were inferred from the DNA. This sample is represented by under 150,000 clones; about 61% of them were singletons. The top ten hold about 8.3% of the sample.

The cohort comprised 670 or so healthy bone marrow donors. Cohort members were all nominally healthy when sampled, although unrecorded immune exposures were likely present. The donor tested CMV seropositive, placing the donor among the roughly 300 seropositive members of the cohort. Every donor gave a peripheral blood sample, and the peripheral blood mononuclear cells from that sample were used for TCR beta sequencing. Genomic DNA extraction from the blood cell samples was performed with the Qiagen DNeasy Blood Extraction Kit. The germline V gene gives CDR1 as SGHTA and CDR2 as FQGNSA. V and J are trimmed by 2 bases and 8 bases, and the gene matches miss 5 bases of the junction. From its cysteine to its phenylalanine, the CDR3 spans 14 amino acids. CDR3 DNA only is kept here, 42 bases in frame from base 1. Overall results and qualifications from the work: The study listed approximately 160 TCR beta chains as associated with cytomegalovirus. According to a later analysis, parvovirus B19, influenza, CMV and Epstein-Barr virus appeared linked to several top co-occurrence clusters. HLA typing was unavailable for some donors at each locus, so association tests used only the typed subset. Immune exposure information for the cohort was limited to CMV serostatus. In a later analysis, the rate of TCR association differed among HLA loci, with DRB1 alleles having the most associated TCRs and HLA-C alleles having the fewest. The authors suggested that the approach could potentially be extended to other disease states and immunological phenotypes. Linkage disequilibrium might explain the correlated functional status among segregating V segments, but an unknown experimental factor could not be excluded. Because counts were too low, about 15 rarely observed V segments, including chromosome 9 orphons, were left out of the earlier analysis of 500 to 750 of the donors. Only TCR beta chains were sequenced in this cohort, and the absence of alpha or paired-chain data limited detectable features. A later analysis found that most CMV-associated TCR beta chains appeared HLA-restricted, with HLA associations seemingly driven largely by CMV exposure. In vitro tests confirmed that a few of the cytomegalovirus-associated TCR beta chains recognize cytomegalovirus antigens. Roughly uniform sequencing depth across donors was assumed in presence/absence analyses, although this assumption may not hold. The 87-base-pair reads could not distinguish some IMGT-functional V segments, including TRBV6-2 and TRBV6-3, so those segments were excluded. When HLA alleles, especially DR and DQ, strongly co-occurred, attributing TCR associations to individual alleles was difficult. V-gene and J-gene trimming of TCR beta chains was associated with a missense DCLRE1C variant in a later genetic analysis, and the association was replicated in an independent cohort. While some public TCRs were present in many individuals, most TCR sequences turned up only very rarely across donors. A cluster of highly shared sequence variants was judged likely to be a technical artifact of the sequencing pipeline. An earlier analysis of 587 of the donors showed that most TCR beta V segments appeared in productive rearrangements either about 87% or about 30% of the time, which broadly matched IMGT annotations. At a false discovery rate of 0.05, a later analysis linked under 20,000 TCR beta sequences to specific HLA alleles. Compared with equally common non-associated chains, HLA-associated TCR beta chains in a later analysis were more clonally expanded and had lower generation probabilities. Cytomegalovirus status was reported to be diagnosed by the classifier with high specificity and sensitivity in both the original and validation cohorts. A later genetic analysis reported fewer N-insertions in productive TCRs among donors in an Asian-associated ancestry cluster than the roughly 700-donor mean. A further reported finding was that TCR beta sequences accurately predicted the HLA-A and HLA-B alleles for most subjects in the first cohort.

Remarks on this clone: There is no known antigen for this receptor. Base quality data are lacking; no much larger clone is found one base away.

The V and J genes are TRBV7-2 and TRBJ1-2, with 10 central nucleotides matching TRBD1. This receptor was obtained from a man aged 18 to 29 in good health and CMV-seropositive. Sequencing used PBMCs. The sequenced DNA is TGTGCCAGCAGCTTATGGGGGACAGGGGCGGGCTACACCTTC. The encoded protein is CASSLWGTGAGYTF.